This T cell receptor (beta chain) emerged from a study of cytomegalovirus exposure and HLA in healthy donors. Study-wide results and limits: 164 TCR beta chains were listed as cytomegalovirus-associated. Later work found that TCR association rates differed between HLA loci; DRB1 had the most and HLA-C the fewest. When the data were analyzed later, several of the most significant clusters appeared to be linked to common viral pathogens.

Healthy bone marrow donors made up the cohort. With 60 Vbeta and 13 Jbeta primers, the PCR was carried out. Assay used: immunoSEQ multiplex PCR; TCRdb lists only in-frame clones, some missing. The table has about 86,000 clones, about 76% seen once. As concerns this clone: The target antigen is unknown.

The CDR3 consists of 13 residues. Germline CDR1 reads MNHEY; CDR2 reads SVGAGI. Trimming shortened V by 4 bases and J by 6 bases, and 9 bases separated the two germline ends. Sequencing was carried out using PBMCs. The V call is TRBV6-5, the J call TRBJ2-2; D perhaps matches TRBD2 (6 bases). This TCR came from a middle-aged woman in good health and CMV-seropositive. The CDR3 sequence is CASSSGLAGELFF. As DNA, the CDR3 is TGTGCCAGCAGTTCGGGACTGGCCGGGGAGCTGTTTTTT.